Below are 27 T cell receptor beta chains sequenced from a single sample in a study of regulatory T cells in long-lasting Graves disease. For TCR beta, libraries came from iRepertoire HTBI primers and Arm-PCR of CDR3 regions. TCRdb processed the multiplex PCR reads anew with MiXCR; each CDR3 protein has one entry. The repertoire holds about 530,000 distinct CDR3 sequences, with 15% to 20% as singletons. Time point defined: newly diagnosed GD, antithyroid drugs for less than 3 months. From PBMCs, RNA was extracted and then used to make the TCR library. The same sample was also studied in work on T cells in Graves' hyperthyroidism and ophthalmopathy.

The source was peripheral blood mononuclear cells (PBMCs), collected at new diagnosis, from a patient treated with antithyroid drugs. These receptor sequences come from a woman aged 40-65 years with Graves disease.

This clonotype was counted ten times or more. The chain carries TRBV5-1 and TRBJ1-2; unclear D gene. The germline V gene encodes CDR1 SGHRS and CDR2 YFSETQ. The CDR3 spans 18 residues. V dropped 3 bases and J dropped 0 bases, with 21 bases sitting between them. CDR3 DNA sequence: TGCGCCAGCAGCTCTTCGAGAAGGGAGGGCATGTCTAACTATGGCTACACCTTC. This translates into CASSSSRREGMSNYGYTF.

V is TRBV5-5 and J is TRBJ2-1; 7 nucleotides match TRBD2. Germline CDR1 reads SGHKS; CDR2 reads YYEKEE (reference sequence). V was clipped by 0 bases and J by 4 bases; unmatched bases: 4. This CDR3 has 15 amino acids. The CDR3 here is CASSLGGGEYNEQFF. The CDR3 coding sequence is TGTGCCAGCAGCTTGGGCGGGGGAGAGTACAATGAGCAGTTCTTC.

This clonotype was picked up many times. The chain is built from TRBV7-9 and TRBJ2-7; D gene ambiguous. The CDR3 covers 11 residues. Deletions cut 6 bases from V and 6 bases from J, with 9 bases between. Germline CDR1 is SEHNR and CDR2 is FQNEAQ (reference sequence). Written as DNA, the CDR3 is TGTGCCAGCAGTTCGAGAGGCGAGCAGTACTTC. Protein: CASSSRGEQYF.

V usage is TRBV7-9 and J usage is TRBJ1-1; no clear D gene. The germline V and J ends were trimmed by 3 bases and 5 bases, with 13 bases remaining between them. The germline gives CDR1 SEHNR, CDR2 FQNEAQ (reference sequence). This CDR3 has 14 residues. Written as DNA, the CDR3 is TGTGCCAGCAGCTTGAGGGTGGGGAGTACTGAAGCTTTCTTT. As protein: CASSLRVGSTEAFF.

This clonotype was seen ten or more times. The CDR3 loop is CATDKGGRFDTQYF. The CDR3 nucleotides read TGTGCCACAGATAAGGGTGGCCGCTTCGATACGCAGTATTTT. The chain employs TRBV7-9 and TRBJ2-3; D is unclear. CDR1 and CDR2 (germline): SEHNR, FQNEAQ (reference sequence). The CDR3 covers 14 residues. Trimming removed 10 bases at V and 6 bases at J, with 20 bases between.

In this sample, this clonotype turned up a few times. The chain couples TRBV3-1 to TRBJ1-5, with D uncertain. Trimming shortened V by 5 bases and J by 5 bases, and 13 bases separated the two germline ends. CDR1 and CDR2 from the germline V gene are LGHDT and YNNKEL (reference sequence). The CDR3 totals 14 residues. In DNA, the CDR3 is TGTGCCAGCAGCTGGAATTCTGGGGATCAGCCCCAGCATTTT. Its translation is CASSWNSGDQPQHF.

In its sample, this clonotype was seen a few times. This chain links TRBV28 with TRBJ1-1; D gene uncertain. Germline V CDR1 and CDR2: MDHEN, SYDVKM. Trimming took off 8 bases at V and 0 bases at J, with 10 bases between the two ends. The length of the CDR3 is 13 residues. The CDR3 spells CASARRLNTEAFF. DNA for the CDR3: TGTGCCAGCGCAAGGAGGCTGAACACTGAAGCTTTCTTT.

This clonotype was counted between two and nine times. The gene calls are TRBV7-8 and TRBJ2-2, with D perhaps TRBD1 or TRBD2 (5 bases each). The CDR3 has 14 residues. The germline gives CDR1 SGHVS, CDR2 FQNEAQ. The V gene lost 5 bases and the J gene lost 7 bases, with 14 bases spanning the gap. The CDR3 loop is CASSAARGGGELFF. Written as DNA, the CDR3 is TGTGCCAGCAGCGCGGCGAGGGGTGGCGGGGAGCTGTTTTTT.

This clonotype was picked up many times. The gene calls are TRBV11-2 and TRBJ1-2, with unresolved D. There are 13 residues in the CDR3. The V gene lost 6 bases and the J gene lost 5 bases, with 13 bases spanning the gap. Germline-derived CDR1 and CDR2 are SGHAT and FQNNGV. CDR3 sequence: CASSVGRNYGYTF. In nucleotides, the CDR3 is TGTGCCAGCAGTGTAGGACGGAATTATGGCTACACCTTC.

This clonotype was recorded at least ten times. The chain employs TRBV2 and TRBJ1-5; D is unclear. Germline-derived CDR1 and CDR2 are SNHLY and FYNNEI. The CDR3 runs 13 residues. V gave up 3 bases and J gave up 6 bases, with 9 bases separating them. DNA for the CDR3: TGTGCCAGCAGTGATTTCGGCGCTCAGCCCCAGCATTTT. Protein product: CASSDFGAQPQHF.

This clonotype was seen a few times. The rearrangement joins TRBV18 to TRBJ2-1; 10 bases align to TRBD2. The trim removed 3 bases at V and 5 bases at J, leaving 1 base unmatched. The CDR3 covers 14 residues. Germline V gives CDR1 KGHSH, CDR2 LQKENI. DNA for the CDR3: TGTGCCAGCTCACCGAGCGGGGGGGACAATGAGCAGTTCTTC. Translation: CASSPSGGDNEQFF. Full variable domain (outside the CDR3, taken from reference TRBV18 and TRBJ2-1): NAGVMQNPRHLVRRRGQEARLRCSPMKGHSHVYWYRQLPEEGLKFMVYLQKENIIDESGMPKERFSAEFPKEGPSILRIQQVVRGDSAAYFCASSPSGGDNEQFFGPGTRLTVL.

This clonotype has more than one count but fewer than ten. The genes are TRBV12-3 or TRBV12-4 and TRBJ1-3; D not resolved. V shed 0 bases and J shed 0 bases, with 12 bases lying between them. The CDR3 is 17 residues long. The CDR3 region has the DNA TGTGCCAGCAGTTTAGCGCTGGGATTGGGCTCTGGAAACACCATATATTTT. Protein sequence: CASSLALGLGSGNTIYF.

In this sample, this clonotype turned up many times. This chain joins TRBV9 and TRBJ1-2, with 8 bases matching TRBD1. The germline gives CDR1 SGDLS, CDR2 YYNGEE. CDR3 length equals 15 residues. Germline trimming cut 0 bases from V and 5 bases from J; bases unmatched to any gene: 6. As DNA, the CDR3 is TGTGCCAGCAGCGTAGAAGCAGGGGGCGATTATGGCTACACCTTC. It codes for CASSVEAGGDYGYTF.

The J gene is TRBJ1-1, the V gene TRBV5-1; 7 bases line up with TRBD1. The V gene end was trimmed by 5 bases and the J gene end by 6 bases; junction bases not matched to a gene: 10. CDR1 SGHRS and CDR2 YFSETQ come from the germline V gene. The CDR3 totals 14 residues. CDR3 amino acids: CASSPAGGVAEAFF. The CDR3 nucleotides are TGCGCCAGCAGTCCGGCAGGGGGTGTTGCTGAAGCTTTCTTT.

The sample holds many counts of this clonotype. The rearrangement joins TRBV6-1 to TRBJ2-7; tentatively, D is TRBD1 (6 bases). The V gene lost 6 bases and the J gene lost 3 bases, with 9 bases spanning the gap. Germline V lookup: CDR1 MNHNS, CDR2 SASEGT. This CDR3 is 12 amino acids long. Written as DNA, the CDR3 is TGTGCCAGCAGGGACAGTCTCTACGAGCAGTACTTC. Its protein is CASRDSLYEQYF.

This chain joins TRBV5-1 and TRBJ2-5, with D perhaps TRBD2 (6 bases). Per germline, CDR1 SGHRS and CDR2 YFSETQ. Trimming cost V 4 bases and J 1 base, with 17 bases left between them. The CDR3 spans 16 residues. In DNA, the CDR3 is TGCGCCAGCAGCCCTGGCGGCGGGGCGGCCCAAGAGACCCAGTACTTC. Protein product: CASSPGGGAAQETQYF.

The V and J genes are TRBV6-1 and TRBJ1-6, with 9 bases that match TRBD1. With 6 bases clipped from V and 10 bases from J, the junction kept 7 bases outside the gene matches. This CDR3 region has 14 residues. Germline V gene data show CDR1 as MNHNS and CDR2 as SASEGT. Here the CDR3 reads CASRSGQGQSPLHF. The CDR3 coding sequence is TGTGCCAGCAGGTCCGGACAGGGGCAATCACCCCTCCACTTT.

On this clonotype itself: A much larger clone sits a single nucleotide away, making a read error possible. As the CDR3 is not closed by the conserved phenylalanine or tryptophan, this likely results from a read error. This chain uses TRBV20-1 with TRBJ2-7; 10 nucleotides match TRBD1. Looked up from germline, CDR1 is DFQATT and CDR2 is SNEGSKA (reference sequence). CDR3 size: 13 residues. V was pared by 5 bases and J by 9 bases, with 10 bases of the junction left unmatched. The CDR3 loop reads CSAAAGTGVPQYL. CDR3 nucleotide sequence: TGCAGTGCTGCCGCCGGGACAGGGGTTCCGCAGTACCTC.

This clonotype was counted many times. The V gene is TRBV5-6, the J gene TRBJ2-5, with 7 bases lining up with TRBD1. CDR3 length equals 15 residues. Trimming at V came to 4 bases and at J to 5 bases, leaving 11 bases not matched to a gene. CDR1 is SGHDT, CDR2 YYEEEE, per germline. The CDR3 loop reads CASSRGTERRETQYF. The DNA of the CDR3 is TGTGCCAGCAGCCGAGGGACAGAGCGGAGGGAGACCCAGTACTTC.

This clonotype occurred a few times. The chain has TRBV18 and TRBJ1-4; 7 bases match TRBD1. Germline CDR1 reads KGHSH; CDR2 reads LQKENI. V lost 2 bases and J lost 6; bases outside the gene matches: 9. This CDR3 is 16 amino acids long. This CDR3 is CASSPRGTGTDEKLFF. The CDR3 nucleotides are TGTGCCAGCTCACCAAGAGGAACCGGGACAGATGAAAAACTGTTTTTT.

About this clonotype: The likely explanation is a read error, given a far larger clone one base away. Here the CDR3 reads CASSGGQRGLDMQYF. The CDR3 DNA reads TGTGCCAGCAGTGGGGGTCAGCGAGGATTAGATATGCAGTATTTT. The rearrangement links TRBV2 to TRBJ2-1; no reliable D call. The last part of the DNA fits TRBJ2-3 better; the J call may be wrong. This CDR3 is 15 amino acids long. CDR1 and CDR2 (germline): SNHLY, FYNNEI.

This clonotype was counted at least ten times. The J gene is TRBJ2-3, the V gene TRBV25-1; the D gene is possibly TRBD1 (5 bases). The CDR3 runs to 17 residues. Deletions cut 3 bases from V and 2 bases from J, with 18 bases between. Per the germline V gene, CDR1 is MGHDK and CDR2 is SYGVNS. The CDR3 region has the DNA TGTGCCAGCAGTGACCGACAGCCCGAGATCGTCACAGATACGCAGTATTTT. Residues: CASSDRQPEIVTDTQYF.

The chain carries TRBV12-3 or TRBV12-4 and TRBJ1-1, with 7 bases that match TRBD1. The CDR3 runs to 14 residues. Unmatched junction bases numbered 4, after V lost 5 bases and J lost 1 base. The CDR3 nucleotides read TGTGCCAGCAGTGACAGGGCCGCGAACACTGAAGCTTTCTTT. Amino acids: CASSDRAANTEAFF.

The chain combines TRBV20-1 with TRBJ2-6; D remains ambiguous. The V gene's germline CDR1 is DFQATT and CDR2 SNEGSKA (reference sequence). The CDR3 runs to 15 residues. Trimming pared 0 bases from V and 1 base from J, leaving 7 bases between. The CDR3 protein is CSARDPTSGANVLTF. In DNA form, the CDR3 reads TGCAGTGCTAGAGACCCTACTTCTGGGGCCAACGTCCTGACTTTC.

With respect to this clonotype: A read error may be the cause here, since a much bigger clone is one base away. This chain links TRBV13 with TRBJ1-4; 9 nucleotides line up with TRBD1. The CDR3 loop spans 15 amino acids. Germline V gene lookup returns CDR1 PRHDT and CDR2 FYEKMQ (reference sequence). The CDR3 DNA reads TGTGCCAGAAGCTCAAACAGGGGGCGTCGGGAAAAACTGTTTTTT. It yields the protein CARSSNRGRREKLFF.

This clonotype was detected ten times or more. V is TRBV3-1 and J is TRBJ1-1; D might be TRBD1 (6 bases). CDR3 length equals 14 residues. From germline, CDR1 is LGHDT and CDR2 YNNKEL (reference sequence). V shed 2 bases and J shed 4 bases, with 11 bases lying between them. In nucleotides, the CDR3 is TGTGCCAGCAGCCAACTGAACAGGGCCACTGAAGCTTTCTTT. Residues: CASSQLNRATEAFF.

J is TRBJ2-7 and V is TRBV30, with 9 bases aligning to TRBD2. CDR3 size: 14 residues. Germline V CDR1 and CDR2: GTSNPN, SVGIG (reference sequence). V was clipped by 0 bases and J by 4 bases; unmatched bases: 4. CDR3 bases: TGTGCCTGGAGTGTTGCTAGCGGGGCTTACGAGCAGTACTTC. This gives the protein CAWSVASGAYEQYF.